The 30 T cell receptor beta chains in this list originate from one sample, sequenced in a study of blood T cell repertoires in COVID-19. TCRdb's copy holds only in-frame clones and misses some; the assay was immunoSEQ multiplex PCR. The repertoire holds hundreds of thousands of clones, with 70% to 90% as singletons. The sequencing sample was made of PBMCs or T cells enriched from blood (not recorded which). These receptors all stem from a man aged 50-59 years who had been exposed to COVID-19.

CDR3 DNA sequence: TGTGCCAGCAGTTACGGTGGCGGCGGGAGCTCCAATGAGCAGTTCTTC. Protein product: CASSYGGGGSSNEQFF. The chain is built from TRBV6-5 and TRBJ2-1, with 7 bases that match TRBD2. V lost 2 bases and J lost 6; bases outside the gene matches: 10. The CDR3 covers 16 residues. Germline V gene data show CDR1 as MNHEY and CDR2 as SVGAGI.

This clone was picked up one time. The V and J genes are TRBV5-8 and TRBJ1-6; D is ambiguous. The CDR3 is made up of 12 amino acids. Trimming left V 3 bases short and J 16 bases short, with 14 bases between. Germline V CDR1 and CDR2: SGHTS, YDEGEE. CDR3 DNA: TGTGCCAGCAGCTCCCCATTCTCGGTACTCCACTTT. This translates into CASSSPFSVLHF.

This chain joins TRBV19 and TRBJ1-1; D is possibly TRBD1 (5 bases). CDR1 and CDR2 (germline): LNHDA, SQIVND (reference sequence). The V end was cut by 6 bases, the J end by 3 bases, with 17 bases between. This CDR3 has 15 residues. CDR3 protein: CASRVGAGGYTEAFF. DNA of the CDR3: TGTGCCAGTAGGGTCGGGGCAGGAGGGTACACTGAAGCTTTCTTT.

The chain recombines TRBV29-1 with TRBJ1-4; D gene ambiguous. This CDR3 has 11 residues. With 7 bases removed from V and 7 bases from J, the gap between germline ends came to 10 bases. Germline V gives CDR1 SQVTM, CDR2 ANQGSEA. CDR3 coding DNA: TGCAGCGCTTTCAGAGGTGAAAAACTGTTTTTT. Translating it yields CSAFRGEKLFF.

This clone showed up just once. V is TRBV5-4 and J is TRBJ2-3, with D tentatively TRBD2 (6 bases). Germline CDR1 and CDR2: SGHNT and YYREEE (reference sequence). V was cut by 2 bases and J by 4 bases, with 11 bases left in between. This CDR3 has 14 amino acids. CDR3 nucleotides: TGTGCCAGCAGCTTTACGGGGGTTGCAGATACGCAGTATTTT. It codes for CASSFTGVADTQYF.

This clone has only a few counts. The V call is TRBV24-1, the J call TRBJ2-5; TRBD2 is a possible D gene (6 bases). Trimming stripped 5 bases from V and 2 bases from J, with 14 bases between. The CDR3 extends over 15 amino acids. Germline CDR1 is KGHDR and CDR2 is SFDVKD. Here the CDR3 reads CATSVGGTHQETQYF. The CDR3 DNA follows: TGTGCCACCAGTGTAGGCGGGACGCATCAAGAGACCCAGTACTTC.

The rearrangement uses TRBV7-6 and TRBJ2-3, with a possible D match to TRBD1 (5 bases). Germline loops: CDR1 SGHVS, CDR2 FNYEAQ. This CDR3 comprises 16 residues. V was trimmed by 5 bases and J by 6 bases, leaving 21 bases between them. CDR3 DNA sequence: TGTGCCAGCAGCCTTATAGGTGGGGCCCCCCGTGATACGCAGTATTTT. It specifies CASSLIGGAPRDTQYF.

This clone was detected only once. The chain combines TRBV28 with TRBJ2-1, with a weak D call TRBD1 (6 bases). This CDR3 has 13 amino acids. V lost 8 bases and J lost 15, with 23 bases in between. CDR1 is MDHEN, CDR2 SYDVKM, per germline. The CDR3 coding sequence is TGTGCCAGCTCGACCACCCAAACAGGGAAGGCGTTCTTC. As protein: CASSTTQTGKAFF.

The rearrangement joins TRBV11-2 to TRBJ2-6, with 10 nucleotides matching TRBD2. Germline CDR1 reads SGHAT; CDR2 reads FQNNGV. CDR3 length: 16 amino acids. V shed 5 bases, J shed 4 bases, and the junction held 5 bases outside the gene matches. The CDR3 nucleotides read TGTGCCAGCAGCGTCTCTAGCGGGGGAGGGGCCAACGTCCTGACTTTC. Amino acids: CASSVSSGGGANVLTF.

This clone was picked up one time. The chain employs TRBV11-2 and TRBJ1-1; D possibly corresponds to TRBD1 (5 bases). The V gene's germline CDR1 is SGHAT and CDR2 FQNNGV. This CDR3 is built from 13 residues. V lost 5 bases to trimming and J lost 2 bases, with 9 bases between them. The CDR3 DNA reads TGTGCCAGCAGCCCCGGACACAACACTGAAGCTTTCTTT. Translation: CASSPGHNTEAFF.

The V and J genes are TRBV2 and TRBJ1-3, with 7 bases lining up with TRBD1. CDR3 length: 14 residues. J was trimmed by 3 bases and V by 4 bases; bases with no gene match: 3. Germline V gene sequence: CDR1 SNHLY, CDR2 FYNNEI. The CDR3 coding sequence is TGTGCCAGCAGTGCTGACAGGGTTGGAAACACCATATATTTT. This encodes CASSADRVGNTIYF.

The chain links TRBV28 to TRBJ2-7, with D possibly TRBD2 on 5 matching bases. Trimming pared 3 bases from V and 2 bases from J, leaving 8 bases between. CDR1 is MDHEN, CDR2 SYDVKM, per germline. The CDR3 is made up of 13 amino acids. The CDR3 DNA follows: TGTGCCAGCAGTTTGGACGGGACCTACGAGCAGTACGTC. This sequence encodes CASSLDGTYEQYV.

The chain has TRBV5-1 and TRBJ1-4, with 12 bases lining up with TRBD1. The CDR3 runs to 16 residues. Germline-derived CDR1 and CDR2 are SGHRS and YFSETQ. V dropped 4 bases and J dropped 8; count of bases not matched to a gene: 9. The CDR3 here is CASSPEGQGAGEKLFF. CDR3 nucleotides: TGCGCCAGCAGCCCGGAGGGACAGGGGGCAGGGGAAAAACTGTTTTTT.

This clone was observed once. The rearrangement uses TRBV2 and TRBJ1-4; 8 nucleotides align to TRBD1. The germline V gene has CDR1 SNHLY and CDR2 FYNNEI. V gave up 6 bases and J gave up 4 bases; unmatched junction bases: 7. The CDR3 totals 15 residues. The CDR3, as DNA: TGTGCCAGCAGCGGTTACAGGGGGATTAATGAAAAACTGTTTTTT. This translates into CASSGYRGINEKLFF.

J is TRBJ2-7 and V is TRBV7-3; 7 bases agree with TRBD1. Germline V gives CDR1 SGHTA, CDR2 FQGTGA. CDR3 length equals 15 residues. The ends lost 3 bases at V and 0 bases at J; junction bases unmatched: 5. The CDR3 nucleotides read TGTGCCAGCAGCTTGGATGGGACAGTCTCCTACGAGCAGTACTTC. Protein: CASSLDGTVSYEQYF.

The chain carries TRBV7-8 and TRBJ2-1; 10 bases agree with TRBD2. The CDR3 is 18 amino acids. Germline V gene sequence: CDR1 SGHVS, CDR2 FQNEAQ. V dropped 1 base and J dropped 8; count of bases not matched to a gene: 14. CDR3 in DNA: TGTGCCAGCAGCTTAGGGGTTCTAGCGGGAGCGATGAACGATGAGCAGTTCTTC. This sequence encodes CASSLGVLAGAMNDEQFF.

V usage is TRBV20-1 and J usage is TRBJ2-3; 8 bases match TRBD1. J was trimmed by 7 bases and V by 3 bases; bases with no gene match: 9. Per the germline V gene, CDR1 is DFQATT and CDR2 is SNEGSKA (reference sequence). CDR3 length: 14 residues. The CDR3 here is CSASETGVPHTQYF. As DNA, the CDR3 is TGCAGTGCTAGTGAGACAGGGGTCCCCCATACGCAGTATTTT.

This chain joins TRBV19 and TRBJ1-1; D is possibly TRBD1 (5 bases). Germline CDR1 and CDR2: LNHDA and SQIVND (reference sequence). There are 13 residues in the CDR3. Trimming took 5 bases from V and 2 from J, leaving 9 bases between them. The CDR3 DNA reads TGTGCCAGTAGTCGGACATACAACACTGAAGCTTTCTTT. Translating gives CASSRTYNTEAFF.

This chain's CDR3 is CASSRPSSNSPLHF. DNA of the CDR3: TGTGCCAGCAGCCGCCCCTCGAGTAATTCACCCCTCCACTTT. The rearrangement joins TRBV5-5 to TRBJ1-6; D remains ambiguous. V lost 4 bases to trimming and J lost 6 bases, with 11 bases between them. The CDR3 consists of 14 residues. Germline CDR1 SGHKS, CDR2 YYEKEE (reference sequence).

The chain couples TRBV29-1 to TRBJ2-5, with a tentative D call TRBD2 (6 bases). CDR3 length: 13 residues. Germline loops: CDR1 SQVTM, CDR2 ANQGSEA. Trimming pared 7 bases from V and 1 base from J, leaving 13 bases between. The CDR3 sequence: CSARNGGQETQYF. The CDR3 bases are TGCAGCGCCAGAAACGGGGGCCAAGAGACCCAGTACTTC.

The rearrangement uses TRBV12-3 or TRBV12-4 and TRBJ2-7; no firm D call. This CDR3 spans 13 amino acids. Trimming took 0 bases from V and 6 from J, leaving 9 bases between them. CDR3 DNA: TGTGCCAGCAGTTTAGCCTCCCCCTCCGAGCAGTACTTC. Translated, it gives CASSLASPSEQYF.

V gene TRBV11-1 combines with J gene TRBJ1-1, with D possibly matching TRBD1 (5 bases). Germline-derived CDR1 and CDR2 are SGHAT and FQDESV (reference sequence). The CDR3 totals 13 residues. The V end lost 0 bases, the J end lost 10 bases, and 12 bases lay between the germline ends. CDR3 in amino acids: CASSLARRGRAFF. The CDR3 DNA sequence: TGTGCCAGCAGCTTAGCGCGCCGGGGGAGAGCTTTCTTT.

V usage is TRBV12-3 or TRBV12-4 and J usage is TRBJ1-1; D is undetermined. CDR3 size: 13 residues. V lost 6 bases, J lost 0 bases, and 8 bases lay in between. The CDR3, as DNA: TGTGCCAGCAGGATGACACTGAACACTGAAGCTTTCTTT. Translation gives CASRMTLNTEAFF.

The chain joins TRBV11-2 to TRBJ2-3; TRBD1 aligns across 8 bases. V trimming: 5 bases; J trimming: 8 bases; junction bases outside the gene matches: 6. This CDR3 contains 13 residues. Germline V gene lookup returns CDR1 SGHAT and CDR2 FQNNGV. CDR3 nucleotides: TGTGCCAGCAGCCAACAGGGGGGCGCTACGCAGTATTTT. It is translated as CASSQQGGATQYF.

The chain combines TRBV5-8 with TRBJ2-7; D is perhaps TRBD1 (6 bases). There are 14 residues in the CDR3. V was trimmed by 5 bases and J by 2 bases, leaving 14 bases between them. Germline V gives CDR1 SGHTS, CDR2 YDEGEE. This chain's CDR3 is CASSQGQTTYEQYV. The CDR3 nucleotides are TGTGCCAGCAGTCAAGGACAGACTACCTACGAGCAGTACGTC.

The chain has TRBV5-1 and TRBJ1-4, with TRBD1 matching over 8 bases. The CDR3 sequence is 15 residues long. Trimming removed 0 bases from V and 10 bases from J; junction bases left unmatched: 8. The germline V gene encodes CDR1 SGHRS and CDR2 YFSETQ. Here the CDR3 reads CASSLAQGAVGKLFF. The CDR3 DNA sequence: TGCGCCAGCAGCTTGGCTCAGGGGGCAGTTGGAAAACTGTTTTTT. The full variable domain, completed using reference TRBV5-1 and TRBJ1-4, is KAGVTQTPRYLIKTRGQQVTLSCSPISGHRSVSWYQQTPGQGLQFLFEYFSETQRNKGNFPGRFSGRQFSNSRSEMNVSTLELGDSALYLCASSLAQGAVGKLFFGSGTQLSVL.

The chain carries TRBV5-5 and TRBJ1-1; TRBD1 might be the D (6 bases). The germline CDR1 and CDR2 sequences are SGHKS and YYEKEE (reference sequence). The V end was cut by 5 bases, the J end by 6 bases, with 14 bases between. The CDR3 runs to 13 residues. The CDR3 region is CASSKTPGAEAFF. CDR3 sequence (DNA): TGTGCCAGCAGTAAGACTCCAGGGGCTGAAGCTTTCTTT.

The V and J genes are TRBV10-3 and TRBJ1-1; no clear D. V lost 0 bases and J 11 bases, leaving 10 bases between the germline ends. The CDR3 is 12 residues long. Per germline, CDR1 ENHRY and CDR2 SYGVKD. The CDR3 DNA follows: TGTGCCATCAGTGAGTCCGTGGGCACGGCTTTCTTT. This translates into CAISESVGTAFF.

CDR3 in amino acids: CASSLWAGETQYF. The CDR3 DNA reads as TGTGCCAGCAGTTTGTGGGCCGGAGAGACCCAGTACTTC. This chain connects TRBV12-3 or TRBV12-4 to TRBJ2-5; D gene ambiguous. V dropped 3 bases and J dropped 4 bases, with 9 bases sitting between them. There are 13 residues in the CDR3.

This clone was found once. At the DNA level, this CDR3 is encoded by other sequences in the same sample as well. The chain joins TRBV5-1 to TRBJ2-3; 15 bases agree with TRBD2. The CDR3 is 17 residues long. CDR1 SGHRS and CDR2 YFSETQ come from the germline V gene. Unmatched junction bases numbered 8, after V lost 4 bases and J lost 5 bases. CDR3 residues: CASSPGLAGGPGDTQYF. In nucleotides, the CDR3 is TGCGCCAGCAGCCCCGGACTAGCGGGAGGGCCGGGAGATACGCAGTATTTT.